This T cell receptor (beta chain) was sequenced in a study of blood T cells in healthy people across ages. This clonotype was counted only a few times. Looked up from germline, CDR1 is MDHEN and CDR2 is SYDVKM. This CDR3 is built from 13 residues. A second roughly 6 to 11 cycle PCR used barcoded and J-beta primers. TCRdb analysed the 5' RACE reads with MiXCR anew, one entry per CDR3 protein. Here the sample spans some 1.7 million distinct CDR3 sequences, 28% being singletons. This chain joins TRBV28 and TRBJ2-4; no definite D call. The end of the DNA is better explained by TRBJ2-7, so the J call may be wrong. The specimen was blood. The receptor was isolated from a woman aged 25 to 39 in good health. The chain's CDR3 is CASSFDTPAEQYF. DNA of the CDR3: TGTGCCAGCAGTTTTGACACCCCAGCCGAGCAGTACTTC.